The next 23 T cell receptor beta chains were all read from a single sample in a study of OX40 agonist ivuxolimab in advanced cancers. The repertoire was sequenced with immunoSEQ multiplex PCR; TCRdb's copy has only in-frame clones and lacks some. This sample has 40,000 to 50,000 clones, with around 90% found just once. This sample comprised CD4+ or CD8+ T cells sorted from blood, obtained in a trial of the OX40 agonist ivuxolimab. The receptors derive from an adult with an advanced solid tumor such as melanoma, head and neck, liver or kidney cancer.

This rearrangement joins TRBV5-1 to TRBJ1-2, with D unresolved. V gave up 0 bases and J gave up 6 bases, with 12 bases separating them. This CDR3 has 14 residues. Germline V gives CDR1 SGHRS, CDR2 YFSETQ. This chain's CDR3 is CASSLVPSGDGYTF. In DNA, the CDR3 is TGCGCCAGCAGCTTGGTGCCCAGCGGTGATGGCTACACCTTC.

In its sample, this clone was seen once. V usage is TRBV5-4 and J usage is TRBJ2-3; D possibly matches TRBD1 or TRBD2 (5 bases each). The CDR3 spans 17 residues. Deletions cut 0 bases from V and 6 bases from J, with 20 bases between. Germline assignment: CDR1 SGHNT and CDR2 YYREEE (reference sequence). The CDR3 DNA sequence: TGTGCCAGCAGCTTGGAGGACCGTGGCCGGGGCGGGGATACGCAGTATTTT. Its translation: CASSLEDRGRGGDTQYF.

The gene calls are TRBV7-9 and TRBJ1-5; maybe TRBD1 (6 bases). CDR1 is SEHNR and CDR2 is FQNEAQ in the germline V gene (reference sequence). The CDR3 runs to 13 residues. V lost 1 base to trimming and J lost 5 bases, with 6 bases between them. CDR3 nucleotide sequence: TGTGCCAGCAGCTTAGAGGGGGATCAGCCCCAGCATTTT. Its protein is CASSLEGDQPQHF. The whole variable domain, filled in from reference TRBV7-9 and TRBJ1-5, reads DTGVSQNPRHKITKRGQNVTFRCDPISEHNRLYWYRQTLGQGPEFLTYFQNEAQLEKSRLLSDRFSAERPKGSFSTLEIQRTEQGDSAMYLCASSLEGDQPQHFGDGTRLSIL.

V usage is TRBV29-1 and J usage is TRBJ1-3; weak D call: TRBD1 (5 bases). Germline CDR1 is SQVTM and CDR2 is ANQGSEA. The length of the CDR3 is 16 residues. V lost 2 bases, J lost 0 bases, and 14 bases lay in between. For the CDR3, the DNA is TGCAGCGTTGAATGGGGGGGTGTGAACTCTGGAAACACCATATATTTT. Protein: CSVEWGGVNSGNTIYF.

This clone was counted only a few times. The chain couples TRBV27 to TRBJ1-2, with D perhaps matching TRBD1 (5 bases). The CDR3 totals 13 residues. Per the germline V gene, CDR1 is MNHEY and CDR2 is SMNVEV (reference sequence). The germline V and J ends were trimmed by 4 bases and 3 bases, with 9 bases remaining between them. DNA for the CDR3: TGTGCCAGCAGTTCGGTCAGGGACTATGGCTACACCTTC. Protein product: CASSSVRDYGYTF.

The chain employs TRBV5-6 and TRBJ1-5; 9 nucleotides align to TRBD1. The length of the CDR3 is 16 residues. The V and J ends lost 3 bases and 6 bases, in that order; junction bases with no gene match: 10. The germline V gene has CDR1 SGHDT and CDR2 YYEEEE. The CDR3 here is CASSSDTGQGGQPQHF. The CDR3 DNA follows: TGTGCCAGCAGCTCCGACACGGGACAGGGCGGTCAGCCCCAGCATTTT.

The chain carries TRBV29-1 and TRBJ2-5; D is unclear. Trimming stripped 4 bases from V and 2 bases from J, with 11 bases between. CDR1 is SQVTM, CDR2 ANQGSEA, per germline. The CDR3 consists of 13 residues. The chain's CDR3 is CSVAPITQETQYF. The CDR3 nucleotides read TGCAGCGTTGCACCGATAACACAAGAGACCCAGTACTTC.

The chain has TRBV4-3 and TRBJ1-2, with D hard to call. Trimming cost V 2 bases and J 8 bases, with 18 bases left between them. Germline loops: CDR1 LGHNA, CDR2 YSLEER. CDR3 size: 15 residues. CDR3 sequence reads: CASSQPGLYLEGYTF. In DNA, the CDR3 is TGCGCCAGCAGCCAACCCGGACTCTACTTGGAAGGCTACACCTTC.

V gene TRBV6-1 combines with J gene TRBJ2-3, with 8 bases matching TRBD2. The junction had 5 bases not matched to a gene; V was cut back by 2 bases and J by 4 bases. CDR3 length: 15 amino acids. The V gene's germline CDR1 is MNHNS and CDR2 SASEGT. CDR3 bases: TGTGCCAGCAGTGAACCGACTAGCGAAGCAGATACGCAGTATTTT. This encodes CASSEPTSEADTQYF.

This clone was seen a few times. The chain couples TRBV5-1 to TRBJ2-3, with 10 bases fitting TRBD1. V lost 4 bases, J lost 3 bases, and 8 bases stayed unmatched. CDR1 is SGHRS and CDR2 is YFSETQ in the germline V gene. The CDR3 consists of 16 residues. This CDR3 is CASSPQGTGVTDTQYF. The CDR3 DNA sequence: TGCGCCAGCAGCCCCCAGGGGACAGGGGTGACAGATACGCAGTATTTT.

J is TRBJ1-2 and V is TRBV30, with D hard to call. The CDR3 contains 12 residues. With 2 bases removed from V and 4 bases from J, the gap between germline ends came to 8 bases. From germline, CDR1 is GTSNPN and CDR2 SVGIG (reference sequence). CDR3 sequence: CAWSLWGYGYTF. The CDR3 region has the DNA TGTGCCTGGAGTCTATGGGGCTATGGCTACACCTTC.

V is TRBV5-1 and J is TRBJ2-4; 7 nucleotides line up with TRBD2. The junction had 19 bases not matched to a gene; V was cut back by 4 bases and J by 6 bases. The CDR3 has 18 residues. Looked up from germline, CDR1 is SGHRS and CDR2 is YFSETQ. The CDR3 reads CASSLTSFGVTGGNIQYF. The CDR3 DNA sequence: TGCGCCAGCAGCCTCACCTCATTCGGCGTTACGGGGGGAAACATTCAGTACTTC.

This clone was counted between two and nine times. The chain is built from TRBV9 and TRBJ1-1, with TRBD1 as a possible D gene (6 bases). Trimming took 4 bases from V and 2 from J, leaving 15 bases between them. CDR1 and CDR2 (germline): SGDLS, YYNGEE. The CDR3 runs 15 residues. The CDR3 is CASSMGQQINTEAFF. Here the CDR3 DNA reads TGTGCCAGCAGCATGGGACAACAGATCAACACTGAAGCTTTCTTT.

This chain connects TRBV5-4 to TRBJ1-1; no firm D call. Per germline, CDR1 SGHNT and CDR2 YYREEE (reference sequence). The germline V and J ends were trimmed by 2 bases and 1 base, with 9 bases remaining between them. The CDR3 is 14 amino acids. The CDR3, as DNA: TGTGCCAGCAGCTTAGTACATACGAACACTGAAGCTTTCTTT. Residues: CASSLVHTNTEAFF.

This chain connects TRBV10-3 to TRBJ1-2, with D unclear. The CDR3 extends over 14 amino acids. The V end lost 4 bases, the J end lost 0 bases, and 9 bases lay between the germline ends. Per germline, CDR1 ENHRY and CDR2 SYGVKD. CDR3 nucleotide sequence: TGTGCCATCAGTGGGACGGAATCTAACTATGGCTACACCTTC. As protein: CAISGTESNYGYTF.

The V call is TRBV5-1, the J call TRBJ2-7, with 7 bases matching TRBD2. Losses at the gene ends were 1 base for V and 9 bases for J; bases not matched to a gene: 7. This CDR3 contains 13 residues. Germline V gene sequence: CDR1 SGHRS, CDR2 YFSETQ. The CDR3 DNA reads as TGCGCCAGCAGCTTGAAGCCCAGGGAGGGGCAGTACTTC. Protein: CASSLKPREGQYF.

V is TRBV10-3 and J is TRBJ1-1; 8 nucleotides align to TRBD1. Trimming at V came to 6 bases and at J to 6 bases, leaving 6 bases not matched to a gene. Germline V CDR1 and CDR2: ENHRY, SYGVKD. The CDR3 sequence is 13 residues long. The CDR3 loop is CAIRVDREAEAFF. The CDR3 DNA reads TGTGCCATCAGGGTGGACAGGGAGGCTGAAGCTTTCTTT.

This chain joins TRBV6-5 and TRBJ1-4; 9 bases are shared with TRBD1. The CDR3 length is 15 residues. Germline V gene lookup returns CDR1 MNHEY and CDR2 SVGAGI. V was pared by 5 bases and J by 7 bases, with 8 bases of the junction left unmatched. The CDR3 loop is CASSGRTGAGEKLFF. CDR3 nucleotide sequence: TGTGCCAGCAGTGGCAGGACAGGGGCGGGTGAAAAACTGTTTTTT.

This rearrangement joins TRBV5-1 to TRBJ2-1, with TRBD1 as a possible D gene (5 bases). The V gene lost 1 base and the J gene lost 5 bases, with 10 bases spanning the gap. The CDR3 extends over 14 amino acids. Germline CDR1 SGHRS, CDR2 YFSETQ. CDR3 loop: CASSLLGANNEQFF. The CDR3 nucleotides are TGCGCCAGCAGCTTGTTAGGGGCTAACAATGAGCAGTTCTTC.

CDR3 nucleotides: TGTGCCAGCAAGCCGGGACAGGGGAATGAAAAACTGTTTTTT. Translating gives CASKPGQGNEKLFF. V and J are TRBV6-5 and TRBJ1-4; 10 positions match TRBD1. Germline V gives CDR1 MNHEY, CDR2 SVGAGI. Trimming cost V 7 bases and J 5 bases; bases outside gene matches: 4. The CDR3 is 14 amino acids.

CDR3 sequence: CAISRTSLAEAFF. CDR3 nucleotide sequence: TGTGCCATCAGTCGGACCTCACTAGCTGAAGCTTTCTTT. The chain links TRBV10-3 to TRBJ1-1; D not resolved. Germline V gene lookup returns CDR1 ENHRY and CDR2 SYGVKD. Trimming left V 5 bases short and J 6 bases short, with 13 bases between. This CDR3 region has 13 residues.

This clone showed up just a few times. V and J are TRBV6-1 and TRBJ2-7, with D unresolved. Germline V CDR1 and CDR2: MNHNS, SASEGT. The CDR3 consists of 14 residues. The V end was cut by 6 bases, the J end by 3 bases, with 15 bases between. CDR3 loop: CASSKGGLGYEQYF. CDR3 bases: TGTGCCAGCAGCAAAGGCGGCTTGGGCTACGAGCAGTACTTC.

This rearrangement joins TRBV4-2 to TRBJ1-2; D might be TRBD1 (6 bases). Germline V gene sequence: CDR1 LGHNA, CDR2 YNFKEQ. The CDR3 sequence is 16 residues long. The V gene lost 3 bases and the J gene lost 1 base, with 15 bases spanning the gap. CDR3 nucleotide sequence: TGTGCCAGCAGCCAGGCCGACAGGATCGGTAACTATGGCTACACCTTC. Its protein is CASSQADRIGNYGYTF.